The sequence of this T cell receptor (beta chain) was determined in a study of blood T cells in healthy people across ages (dated by TCRdb to 2013 to 2016). For the study in its entirety: In model experiments, template switching captured roughly one uniquely barcoded TCR beta cDNA molecule for every two T cells. To track age-related changes in TCR beta repertoire diversity, the study relied on deep sequencing normalized with unique cDNA molecular identifiers. The donors were split into four age groups: young (average about 15 years), middle-aged (nearly 40), aged (over 55) and long-lived (over 80). To avoid experimental bias, donors of different ages were randomly spread across the sequencing lanes. Two additional independent replicas of 1 million unique cDNA reads from the same blood draw were analyzed for two donors (one aged 18 to 30 and one aged 80 or older).

The library was obtained by 5' RACE. The run used an Illumina HiSeq 2500. A second PCR of about 7 to 12 cycles was run with a J-beta primer mix and a sample-barcoded 5' primer. A unique molecular identifier was introduced onto each TCR beta cDNA molecule by a template-switch 5' adaptor carrying 12 random nucleotides. At least 2.5 million CDR3-containing paired-end reads were obtained from each sample. First-strand cDNA was synthesized from all RNA with the Mint cDNA synthesis kit, primed by a TRBC-specific oligonucleotide. Following uracil-DNA glycosylase treatment, all cDNA underwent a first 18-cycle PCR with the universal primers M1SS and BC2_uni_R. Per the authors' processing: Normalization of each sample was performed by random selection of 1 million high-quality reads, each carrying a distinct molecular identifier. Reads with shared molecular identifiers were discarded instead of being binned into consensus sequences. MiTCR, with a Q25 quality threshold and the strictest error-elimination algorithm, was used for CDR3 identification, clonotype clustering and error correction. Lower-bound total TCR beta diversity was estimated with a nonparametric unseen species model using Euler transformation. TCRdb reprocessed the public reads (quality trimming at Q25 with fastp, clone calling with MiXCR) and kept in-frame beta chains. One record per CDR3 amino acid sequence lists the most common genes and DNA. Here the V and J calls rest on TCRdb's processing, not on the authors' analysis. This sample holds roughly 1.4 million distinct CDR3 sequences; approximately 59% were observed only once. The ten largest account for roughly 6.3% of the sample.

Of note for this clonotype: What antigen it recognizes has not been identified. No base quality information exists; no much larger clone differs at one position.

Here is what the overall study found, with its caveats: Observed TCR beta diversity correlated strongly with the percentage of naive T cells measured by flow cytometry. The CMV infection status of donors was not known, potentially confounding age-related changes in expanded clonotypes. Since profiling was done on bulk unsorted PBMCs, naive and antigen-experienced compartments could not be conclusively compared. Observed TCR beta diversity per million T cells fell roughly linearly with age, and a significant reduction was already apparent by age approximately 41. Compared with the aged group, the long-lived group had more naive CD4+ T cells, fewer expanded clones and increased TCR diversity, suggesting age selection. Total diversity estimates from one million sequenced T cells were considered lower bounds and underestimates.

Including cysteine and phenylalanine, the CDR3 has 17 amino acids. The DNA shown is the 51-base CDR3, in frame from base 1. The germline V gene encodes CDR1 WSHSY and CDR2 SAAADI. V is cut back by 6 bases and J by 5 bases, with 14 bases in the junction unmatched. Systemically healthy Caucasian individuals from Russia, 39 in total and aged about 6 to 100 years, were included as donors. Approximately 10 milliliters of peripheral blood were collected from each donor into EDTA-treated Vacutainer tubes. Ficoll-Paque density-gradient centrifugation was used to isolate PBMCs, with at least 7 million per sample. Trizol reagent was used to extract total RNA from PBMCs, with at least 6 micrograms per sample. For every donor, an aliquot of PBMCs went through flow cytometry to measure the percentages of naive CD45RAhigh/CD27high T cells.

The sequence came from a man aged 18 to 30 in good health. The sequencing input was blood. Recombination connected TRBV10-2 to TRBJ2-1; 9 of the junction bases match TRBD2. In nucleotide form, the sequence is TGCGCCAGCAGCGTTACCCTTAGCGGGAGCTTCGACAATGAGCAGTTCTTC. This yields the protein CASSVTLSGSFDNEQFF.